Each of the 17 T cell receptor beta chains below was sequenced from the same sample in a study of CD8 T cells in ankylosing spondylitis. These TCRs' antigens remain unknown. Whole-study findings and limits: Apparently characteristic of ankylosing spondylitis blood was a TCR beta motif (eight highly homologous variants).

From the 5' RACE reads, TCRdb called clonotypes with MiXCR, one entry per CDR3 protein. The sample yields roughly 670,000 distinct CDR3 sequences, 19% seen once. The sequencing sample was made of blood, either unsorted or a sorted T cell fraction (not recorded which). The receptors stem from a male donor with ankylosing spondylitis.

There are a few counts of this clonotype. The chain employs TRBV6-5 and TRBJ2-7; unclear D gene. The CDR3 spans 13 residues. Per germline, CDR1 MNHEY and CDR2 SVGAGI. Trimming removed 0 bases at V and 6 bases at J, with 9 bases between. CDR3 sequence: CASSYSNVGEQYF. Here the CDR3 DNA reads TGTGCCAGCAGTTACTCGAATGTGGGCGAGCAGTACTTC.

This clonotype was seen a few times. This sequence joins TRBV18 and TRBJ2-7; D is possibly TRBD1 (5 bases). The CDR3 length is 14 residues. V was clipped by 1 base and J by 6 bases, with 13 bases between them. Germline loops: CDR1 KGHSH, CDR2 LQKENI. The CDR3: CASSPQGQGSEQYF. DNA of the CDR3: TGTGCCAGCTCACCACAGGGTCAGGGCTCCGAGCAGTACTTC.

In its sample, this clonotype was seen a few times. The chain carries TRBV10-3 and TRBJ2-7; tentatively, D is TRBD1 (6 bases). V lost 0 bases and J lost 3, with 15 bases in between. The CDR3 is made up of 16 amino acids. Per the germline V gene, CDR1 is ENHRY and CDR2 is SYGVKD. The CDR3 loop is CAISESRGSRHYEQYF. In DNA, the CDR3 is TGTGCCATCAGTGAGTCAAGGGGGAGTCGTCACTACGAGCAGTACTTC.

This clonotype was counted a few times. The chain employs TRBV11-2 and TRBJ2-2; TRBD1 might be the D (8 bases). CDR1 and CDR2 from the germline V gene are SGHAT and FQNNGV. V lost 5 bases, J lost 4 bases, and 17 bases lay in between. The CDR3 extends over 16 amino acids. CDR3 protein: CASSRGDRRGTGELFF. The DNA of the CDR3 is TGTGCCAGCAGCCGGGGGGACAGGAGAGGCACCGGGGAGCTGTTTTTT.

V gene TRBV5-1 combines with J gene TRBJ2-7; TRBD2 aligns across 16 bases. The CDR3 has 16 residues. Germline-derived CDR1 and CDR2 are SGHRS and YFSETQ. The trim removed 3 bases at V and 6 bases at J, leaving 6 bases unmatched. CDR3 region: CASSSPGLAGGTEQYF. The CDR3 bases are TGCGCCAGCAGCTCACCGGGACTAGCGGGAGGGACCGAGCAGTACTTC.

The chain combines TRBV20-1 with TRBJ2-3; 11 bases are a match to TRBD2. The V gene's germline CDR1 is DFQATT and CDR2 SNEGSKA (reference sequence). This CDR3 region has 15 residues. The J segment lost 4 bases and the V segment lost 5 bases, leaving 8 bases of the junction unmatched. CDR3 loop: CSAGISGGASDTQYF. Here the CDR3 DNA reads TGCAGTGCTGGGATTAGCGGGGGGGCCTCAGATACGCAGTATTTT.

J is TRBJ1-6 and V is TRBV28, with D perhaps matching TRBD1 (5 bases). The V gene lost 3 bases and the J gene lost 7 bases, with 13 bases spanning the gap. The CDR3 is 15 amino acids. Germline-derived CDR1 and CDR2 are MDHEN and SYDVKM. DNA of the CDR3: TGTGCCAGCAGTTTGCGGGACGACTTCAATTCACCCCTCCACTTT. It translates to CASSLRDDFNSPLHF.

This clonotype was found a few times. The chain combines TRBV5-1 with TRBJ2-3; tentative D call: TRBD1 (5 bases). The CDR3 spans 16 residues. CDR1 and CDR2 (germline): SGHRS, YFSETQ. V gave up 0 bases and J gave up 2 bases, with 13 bases separating them. The chain's CDR3 is CASSLGGGRATDTQYF. The CDR3 nucleotides read TGCGCCAGCAGCTTGGGGGGCGGAAGAGCCACAGATACGCAGTATTTT.

This clonotype was detected a few times. The chain employs TRBV28 and TRBJ2-1; D is perhaps TRBD2 (5 bases). Per germline, CDR1 MDHEN and CDR2 SYDVKM. The CDR3 contains 16 residues. V gave up 5 bases and J gave up 0 bases, with 14 bases separating them. The CDR3 DNA reads TGTGCCAGCAGTCTCCTCCTAGGGAGCTCCTACAATGAGCAGTTCTTC. It yields the protein CASSLLLGSSYNEQFF.

The rearrangement joins TRBV27 to TRBJ2-5; TRBD2 matches at 7 bases. V was pared by 3 bases and J by 4 bases, with 17 bases of the junction left unmatched. Germline CDR1 MNHEY, CDR2 SMNVEV (reference sequence). The CDR3 spans 18 residues. The CDR3 loop reads CASSFRVEGRVRSETQYF. The CDR3 DNA follows: TGTGCCAGCAGTTTCCGGGTTGAGGGGAGGGTTAGGTCAGAGACCCAGTACTTC.

This clonotype turned up a few times. The chain joins TRBV4-3 to TRBJ2-7; 8 nucleotides match TRBD1. The junction had 6 bases not matched to a gene; V was cut back by 6 bases and J by 5 bases. Germline V CDR1 and CDR2: LGHNA, YSLEER. The CDR3 covers 13 residues. CDR3 nucleotides: TGCGCCAGCAGTCCACAGGGGGGAAACGAGCAGTACTTC. Amino acids: CASSPQGGNEQYF.

The CDR3 coding sequence is TGTGCCAGCAGCCAAACCGGGAGGGCTTTCTTT. This codes for CASSQTGRAFF. The rearrangement links TRBV11-2 to TRBJ1-1; D is unresolved. Trimming stripped 5 bases from V and 11 bases from J, with 12 bases between. The CDR3 has 11 amino acids. In germline, CDR1 is SGHAT, CDR2 FQNNGV.

CDR3 residues: CSARVWVNTGELFF. The CDR3 DNA sequence: TGCAGTGCTAGAGTTTGGGTGAACACCGGGGAGCTGTTTTTT. The V and J genes are TRBV20-1 and TRBJ2-2; D is unclear. The CDR3 extends over 14 amino acids. Germline lookup yields CDR1 DFQATT and CDR2 SNEGSKA (reference sequence). Trimming removed 1 base from V and 1 base from J, with 7 bases in between.

There are a few counts of this clonotype. CDR3 DNA: TGCAGTGCTAGAGGTCTTGGACTAGCACTAGCCAAAAACATTCAGTACTTC. This sequence encodes CSARGLGLALAKNIQYF. The chain couples TRBV20-1 to TRBJ2-4, with 8 bases identical to TRBD2. V lost 1 base to trimming and J lost 0 bases; unmatched junction nucleotides: 8. Germline V gives CDR1 DFQATT, CDR2 SNEGSKA (reference sequence). This CDR3 contains 17 residues.

The table lists this clonotype with a few counts. The V and J genes are TRBV12-3 or TRBV12-4 and TRBJ2-7, with D possibly being TRBD1 or TRBD2 (5 bases each). This CDR3 has 15 amino acids. Trimming shortened V by 4 bases and J by 0 bases, and 13 bases separated the two germline ends. In nucleotides, the CDR3 is TGTGCCAGCAGTTATCTAGGGGACCCCTCCTACGAGCAGTACTTC. Residues: CASSYLGDPSYEQYF.

In its sample, this clonotype was seen many times. The V and J genes are TRBV27 and TRBJ2-1; TRBD1 matches 11 bases. CDR1 and CDR2 from the germline V gene are MNHEY and SMNVEV (reference sequence). The V and J ends lost 4 bases and 1 base, in that order; junction bases with no gene match: 6. This CDR3 contains 17 residues. The CDR3 loop is CASSSNRDRGSYNEQFF. The CDR3 nucleotides read TGTGCCAGCAGTTCAAACCGGGACAGGGGGTCCTACAATGAGCAGTTCTTC.

This clonotype occurred many times. The CDR3 coding sequence is TGCGCCAGCAGCCAAGATGGGAGGCCAGATACGCAGTATTTT. Amino acids: CASSQDGRPDTQYF. The chain has TRBV4-3 and TRBJ2-3; possibly TRBD2 for D (6 bases). The V and J ends lost 0 bases and 4 bases respectively, with 8 bases between them. CDR1 is LGHNA and CDR2 is YSLEER in the germline V gene. The CDR3 has 14 amino acids.